The T cell receptor beta chain under discussion was sequenced for a study of T cell repertoires in cytomegalovirus infection. Study in general: Carrying CMV and the relevant HLA type showed in public TCR beta signatures.

This clonotype was found many times. Its antigen is not known. TCRdb ran MiXCR on the reads and lists one entry per CDR3 protein. The sample shows hundreds of thousands of distinct CDR3 sequences, around 32% of them seen only once. Germline-derived CDR1 and CDR2 are SGHVS and FQNEAQ. CDR3 length: 14 residues. V dropped 5 bases and J dropped 6 bases, with 14 bases sitting between them. The sequence was collected from a human donor in good health (CMV status not recorded). Some clones in this sample may be carry-over from other donors' samples. This chain joins TRBV7-8 and TRBJ2-1, with D possibly TRBD2 on 5 matching bases. Specimen: cultured CD8+ T cells from PBMCs, collected from culture after CMV antigen stimulation. CDR3 DNA: TGTGCCAGCAGCATACAAGTAGGAGGCAATGAGCAGTTCTTC. Protein sequence: CASSIQVGGNEQFF. The full variable domain, completed using reference TRBV7-8 and TRBJ2-1, is GAGVSQSPRYKVAKRGQDVALRCDPISGHVSLFWYQQALGQGPEFLTYFQNEAQLDKSGLPSDRFFAERPEGSVSTLKIQRTQQEDSAVYLCASSIQVGGNEQFFGPGTRLTVL.